This T cell receptor (beta chain) stems from a study of T-cell reconstitution after alpha-beta-depleted transplantation in children. Trimming removed 6 bases from V and 4 bases from J, with 11 bases in between. There are 13 residues in the CDR3. The germline V gene has CDR1 MNHEY and CDR2 SVGEGT. The library targeted TCRbeta and was prepared with unique molecular identifiers. A single record per CDR3 protein comes from TCRdb applying MiXCR to the PCR reads. The profile shows some 490,000 distinct CDR3 sequences, approximately 12% of them singletons. This chain connects TRBV6-2 or TRBV6-3 to TRBJ2-3; D is unclear. The receptor comes from a human donor who donated a stem cell graft to a child with combined immunodeficiency. This material consisted of PBMCs from the stem cell graft donor, taken from the stem cell graft. This chain's CDR3 is CASRSLHADTQYF. The CDR3 DNA is TGTGCCAGCAGATCACTCCATGCAGATACGCAGTATTTT.